This T cell receptor (beta chain) came from a study of T cell changes during pregnancy in multiple sclerosis (dated by TCRdb to about 2019). In the study overall: Changes in the T cell repertoire over the course of pregnancy were examined in this study in women with multiple sclerosis.

Library generation was performed with the immunoSEQ multiplex PCR assay. TCRdb obtained this table from immuneACCESS and retained in-frame rearrangements with V and J assigned. These tables miss some clones; where compared with another copy, unresolved V genes account for less than half of the shortfall, and the remainder is unexplained. In this sample the table shows roughly 30,000 clones, under 90% of which occur a single time. The top ten clonotypes cover 8.3% of the sample. CDR1 and CDR2 (WSHSY, SAAADI) derive from the germline V gene. V and J lose 4 bases and 0 bases, and a span of 10 bases separates them. Counted from cysteine to phenylalanine, this CDR3 has 14 amino acids. Of the read, only the CDR3 DNA is kept; its 42 bases are in frame from base 1. On this clone: Its binding antigen is unknown. No quality values exist for individual bases; no much larger clone is one base distant.

The chain employs TRBV10-2 and TRBJ2-7; perhaps TRBD2 is the D gene, with 5 bases matching. The sequence came from a female donor with multiple sclerosis, enrolled in a pregnancy study. The material sequenced was CD8+ T cells from peripheral blood mononuclear cells, taken after pregnancy. The DNA reads TGCGCCAGCAGTGTACGGGGTGACTCCTACGAGCAGTACTTC. Its translation reads: CASSVRGDSYEQYF.